This TCR beta chain comes out of a study of beta chain features in type 1 diabetes. The wider study: Examination of sorted cells across all samples involved approximately 100,000,000 cells.

A remark on this clone: What it binds is unknown.

Study-wide findings and caveats: Researchers report that Type 1 diabetes patients had moderately but significantly shorter TCRB CDR3s across all four CD4+ subsets. VDJ junctions from type 1 diabetes patients carried fewer insertions and larger deletions.

Sorting based on CD45RO/CCR7/CD25/CD127/CD95/CD27 separated CD4+ naive, central memory, regulatory and stem cell-like memory cells. Investigators reverse transcribed all isolated RNA, so they sequenced expressed TCRB transcripts. Clones were read by immunoSEQ multiplex PCR, and TCRdb kept only the in-frame ones, dropping some. The sample yields some 700,000 clones, 10% to 15% seen once. Sequencing was done on a sample of naive CD4+ T cells from blood. The sequence was collected from a man aged 18 to 29 with type 1 diabetes.

The CDR3 sequence is CASSVGQSSTGELFF. CDR3 in DNA: TGTGCCAGCAGCGTAGGTCAGTCATCCACCGGGGAGCTGTTTTTT. The chain combines TRBV9 with TRBJ2-2; D not resolved. Germline V lookup: CDR1 SGDLS, CDR2 YYNGEE. CDR3 length: 15 residues. V was pared by 0 bases and J by 4 bases, with 10 bases between. Filled out from reference TRBV9 and TRBJ2-2, the complete variable domain reads DSGVTQTPKHLITATGQRVTLRCSPRSGDLSVYWYQQSLDQGLQFLIQYYNGEERAKGNILERFSAQQFPDLHSELNLSSLELGDSALYFCASSVGQSSTGELFFGEGSRLTVL.